This T cell receptor beta chain was sequenced during a study of blood T cell repertoires in COVID-19. Repertoires were generated with immunoSEQ multiplex PCR, while TCRdb's copy carries only in-frame clones and drops some. This sample has some 97,000 clones; 88% occur once, and the top ten carry less than 7.5%. Germline CDR1 is LGHDT and CDR2 is YNNKEL (reference sequence). Trimming pared 6 bases from V and 4 bases from J, leaving 12 bases between. This CDR3 is 13 amino acids long. The clonotype was recovered from a woman aged 55 to 70 with acute or convalescent COVID-19. Sequenced: peripheral blood. This chain joins TRBV3-1 (or the pseudogene TRBV3-2) and TRBJ1-1; D ambiguous. The DNA of the CDR3 is TGTGCCAGCAGTTTCGGACTGGCCACTGAAGCTTTCTTT. Encoded protein: CASSFGLATEAFF.